Listed below are T cell receptor beta chains from one sample, sequenced in a study of blood T cell repertoires in COVID-19. The assay was immunoSEQ multiplex PCR, and TCRdb's table has in-frame clones only and misses some. The repertoire consists of around 83,000 clones, with around nine tenths occurring once and the leading ten covering 8%. The sample was peripheral blood. The receptors were sampled from a man aged 80 or over with active or convalescent COVID-19. Each CDR3 is given with its conserved first and last residue. The D gene is left open where the match is weak. A row's size may be missing; if present it is once, few, many or a size class.

TRBV15	TRBJ2-3	NA	NA	CATSRPTRGAPQYF	TGTGCCACCAGCAGACCCACAAGGGGCGCGCCGCAGTATTTT
TRBV13	TRBJ1-1	NA	TRBD1	CAGKGYRGNTEAFF	TGTGCCGGAAAGGGATACAGGGGGAACACTGAAGCTTTCTTT
TRBV5-8	TRBJ1-2	NA	NA	CATSGANYGYTF	TGTGCCACGTCGGGGGCTAACTATGGCTACACCTTC
TRBV6-1	TRBJ2-1	NA	TRBD2	CASSEGGLGWYEQFF	TGTGCCAGCAGTGAGGGGGGACTAGGGTGGTATGAGCAGTTCTTC
TRBV2	TRBJ1-6	NA	NA	CASRSFGGGLNSPLHF	TGTGCCAGCAGGTCTTTTGGGGGAGGGTTGAATTCACCCCTCCACTTT
TRBV19	TRBJ2-2	NA	NA	CASSGQPYTGELFF	TGTGCCAGTAGTGGACAGCCGTACACCGGGGAGCTGTTTTTT
TRBV11-2	TRBJ2-3	NA	NA	CASSLGRGGTQYF	TGTGCCAGCAGCTTAGGGAGAGGGGGTACGCAGTATTTT
TRBV4-2	TRBJ1-5	NA	NA	CASSQDLGDNQPQHF	TGTGCCAGCAGCCAAGATCTGGGAGACAATCAGCCCCAGCATTTT
TRBV7-3	TRBJ2-1	once	TRBD1	CASSLQGDRGPGFF	TGTGCCAGCAGCTTACAAGGGGACAGGGGCCCGGGATTCTTC
TRBV7-9	TRBJ1-1	NA	NA	CASSFTGSEAFF	TGTGCCAGCAGTTTCACAGGGTCTGAAGCTTTCTTT
TRBV19	TRBJ1-5	NA	NA	CASSIVRVGNQPQHF	TGTGCCAGTAGTATAGTCAGGGTGGGCAATCAGCCCCAGCATTTT
TRBV30	TRBJ2-1	NA	TRBD2	CAWSTRGSGRRSYNEQFF	TGTGCCTGGAGTACCCGGGGTAGCGGGAGACGGTCCTACAATGAGCAGTTCTTC
TRBV19	TRBJ1-4	NA	NA	CASSRGTGTNEKLFF	TGTGCCAGTAGCCGGGGGACGGGAACTAATGAAAAACTGTTTTTT
TRBV7-2	TRBJ1-1	NA	NA	CASSLPEGLRNTEAFF	TGTGCCAGCTCCCTCCCGGAGGGGTTACGGAACACTGAAGCTTTCTTT
TRBV2	TRBJ2-2	once	TRBD1	CASVPTGGGTGELFF	TGTGCCAGCGTACCAACAGGGGGCGGCACCGGGGAGCTGTTTTTT
TRBV7-8	TRBJ2-1	few	NA	CASSLGGRYNEQFF	TGTGCCAGCAGCTTAGGTGGGAGGTACAATGAGCAGTTCTTC
TRBV10-3	TRBJ1-3	NA	NA	CAISQVSGNTIYF	TGTGCCATCAGCCAGGTTTCTGGAAACACCATATATTTT
TRBV19	TRBJ2-5	NA	NA	CASSDQGTETQYF	TGTGCCAGTAGTGACCAGGGTACGGAGACCCAGTACTTC
TRBV2	TRBJ1-5	NA	TRBD1	CASRGGQGYQPQHF	TGTGCCAGCAGGGGGGGACAGGGGTATCAGCCCCAGCATTTT
TRBV5-6	TRBJ1-1	few	TRBD1	CASSDRVFRNTEAFF	TGTGCCAGCAGCGACAGGGTGTTTAGGAACACTGAAGCTTTCTTT
TRBV9	TRBJ1-1	NA	NA	CASSSQVGQGGTEAFF	TGTGCCAGCAGCTCGCAAGTGGGGCAGGGTGGTACTGAAGCTTTCTTT
TRBV5-1	TRBJ2-3	NA	NA	CASSLGPVRTDTQYF	TGCGCCAGCAGCTTGGGCCCGGTCAGGACAGATACGCAGTATTTT
TRBV5-1	TRBJ1-3	NA	NA	CASSLNGNTIYF	TGCGCCAGCAGCTTAAACGGGAACACCATATATTTT
TRBV10-3	TRBJ1-5	NA	NA	CAIRGASWGQPQHF	TGTGCCATCAGGGGGGCCTCGTGGGGTCAGCCCCAGCATTTT
TRBV5-1	TRBJ2-5	NA	NA	CASSPTGTEGTQYF	TGCGCCAGCAGCCCAACCGGGACTGAAGGGACCCAGTACTTC
TRBV14	TRBJ1-2	NA	NA	CASSQDAGVLGYTF	TGTGCCAGCAGCCAAGATGCAGGGGTCCTTGGCTACACCTTC
TRBV7-2	TRBJ2-5	NA	TRBD1	CASSPVVPGGGETQYF	TGTGCCAGCAGCCCAGTGGTGCCAGGGGGCGGCGAGACCCAGTACTTC
TRBV6-4	TRBJ2-2	NA	NA	CASRLAQNTGELFF	TGTGCCAGCAGATTGGCCCAGAACACCGGGGAGCTGTTTTTT
TRBV6-1	TRBJ1-1	once	NA	CASSESGLGTEAFF	TGTGCCAGCAGTGAATCAGGGCTCGGTACTGAAGCTTTCTTT
TRBV13	TRBJ2-2	NA	TRBD2	CASSLEEGGLDTGELFF	TGTGCCAGCAGCTTAGAGGAAGGAGGACTAGACACCGGGGAGCTGTTTTTT
TRBV5-1	TRBJ1-2	NA	TRBD1	CASSLSTGSQYYGYTF	TGCGCCAGCAGCCTATCGACAGGGTCACAATACTATGGCTACACCTTC
TRBV2	TRBJ1-5	few	TRBD1	CASSVSLGQGSNQPQHF	TGTGCCAGCAGTGTTTCACTGGGACAGGGGTCCAATCAGCCCCAGCATTTT
TRBV7-9	TRBJ1-1	NA	TRBD1	CASSAGQGTHTEAFF	TGTGCCAGCAGCGCGGGACAGGGAACTCACACTGAAGCTTTCTTT
TRBV7-3	TRBJ1-2	NA	NA	CASSLTPEGYGYTF	TGTGCCAGCAGCTTAACCCCGGAGGGATATGGCTACACCTTC
TRBV5-1	TRBJ2-5	NA	TRBD2	CASRPRLAGGGKETQYF	TGCGCCAGCAGACCTCGACTAGCGGGAGGGGGAAAAGAGACCCAGTACTTC
TRBV19	TRBJ1-1	NA	NA	CASSIVAQGTEAFF	TGTGCCAGTAGTATAGTGGCACAGGGCACTGAAGCTTTCTTT
TRBV7-9	TRBJ2-3	NA	TRBD2	CASSPGTSGGPDTQYF	TGTGCCAGCAGCCCTGGGACTAGCGGGGGACCAGATACGCAGTATTTT
TRBV5-1	TRBJ2-2	NA	TRBD2	CASSFKTSGRDTGELFF	TGCGCCAGCAGCTTCAAAACTAGCGGGAGGGACACCGGGGAGCTGTTTTTT
TRBV5-1	TRBJ2-1	NA	TRBD1	CASSVKNRGKSDNEQFF	TGCGCCAGCAGCGTTAAAAACAGGGGGAAGTCAGACAATGAGCAGTTCTTC
TRBV4-2	TRBJ2-1	NA	TRBD2	CASSLKRGVNEQFF	TGTGCCAGCAGCCTGAAGCGGGGCGTAAATGAGCAGTTCTTC
TRBV19	TRBJ2-1	once	NA	CASTGYGDDEQFF	TGTGCCAGTACAGGGTATGGCGACGATGAGCAGTTCTTC
TRBV7-3	TRBJ1-6	NA	NA	CASSLTGGGVAPLHF	TGTGCCAGCAGCTTAACGGGGGGAGGTGTTGCACCCCTCCACTTT
TRBV5-1	TRBJ2-2	NA	TRBD1	CASSGGQDANTGELFF	TGCGCCAGCAGCGGAGGACAGGACGCGAACACCGGGGAGCTGTTTTTT
TRBV9	TRBJ2-2	NA	NA	CASSVDRVYTGELFF	TGTGCCAGCAGCGTAGACAGGGTGTACACCGGGGAGCTGTTTTTT
TRBV5-5	TRBJ1-3	NA	NA	CASSPPTGLNTIYF	TGTGCCAGCAGCCCCCCGACGGGTCTAAACACCATATATTTT
TRBV28	TRBJ1-4	once	TRBD1	CASRTGNEKLFF	TGTGCCAGCAGGACAGGGAATGAAAAACTGTTTTTT
TRBV24-1	TRBJ2-5	NA	NA	CATSDPLNRVGETQYF	TGTGCCACCAGTGATCCCCTAAACAGGGTTGGAGAGACCCAGTACTTC
TRBV2	TRBJ1-2	NA	TRBD1	CASRGTGDYGYTF	TGTGCCAGCAGGGGGACAGGTGACTATGGCTACACCTTC
TRBV24-1	TRBJ2-3	once	TRBD2	CATSDSGAGDRLQRGDTQYF	TGTGCCACCAGTGATTCTGGGGCGGGGGACCGACTCCAAAGGGGAGATACGCAGTATTTT
TRBV12-3/TRBV12-4	TRBJ1-1	NA	NA	CASSSFVTEAFF	TGTGCCAGCAGTTCATTTGTCACTGAAGCTTTCTTT
TRBV30	TRBJ1-4	few	NA	CAWSVWGGVGEKLFF	TGTGCCTGGAGTGTATGGGGGGGAGTCGGTGAAAAACTGTTTTTT
TRBV23-1	TRBJ2-3	NA	NA	CASKRTGDTDTQYF	TGCGCCAGCAAAAGAACGGGGGACACAGATACGCAGTATTTT
TRBV11-1	TRBJ1-6	few	TRBD1	CASTPGGIAPLHF	TGTGCCAGCACCCCAGGGGGCATTGCACCCCTCCACTTT
TRBV5-1	TRBJ1-2	few	NA	CASSHGPGYTF	TGCGCCAGCAGCCACGGTCCTGGCTACACCTTC
TRBV3-1/TRBV3-2	TRBJ1-5	NA	NA	CASSHHNSNQPQHF	TGTGCCAGCAGCCACCACAATAGCAATCAGCCCCAGCATTTT